One sample yielded the 26 T cell receptor beta chains listed below, sequenced in a study of shared clonotypes between healthy human individuals. Sequencing used immunoSEQ multiplex PCR; TCRdb keeps in-frame clones, though not all of them. The profile covers about 460,000 clones, with roughly 80% appearing a single time and around 12% taken by the ten largest. Input material: PBMCs. The origin of the receptors is a woman aged 40 to 55 in good health. Some clones in this sample may be carry-over from other donors' samples.

The J gene is TRBJ1-5, the V gene TRBV30; a possible D gene is TRBD1 (5 bases). From germline, CDR1 is GTSNPN and CDR2 SVGIG (reference sequence). Trimming removed 4 bases at V and 0 bases at J, with 10 bases between. The CDR3 contains 14 residues. The CDR3 coding sequence is TGTGCCTGGACTCCCAGGGCTAGCAATCAGCCCCAGCATTTT. Encoded protein: CAWTPRASNQPQHF.

This rearrangement joins TRBV7-9 to TRBJ2-7; TRBD1 matches at 10 bases. The ends lost 7 bases at V and 5 bases at J; junction bases unmatched: 5. Germline lookup yields CDR1 SEHNR and CDR2 FQNEAQ (reference sequence). This CDR3 contains 13 residues. The CDR3 DNA reads as TGTGCCAGCACCAAGACAGGGGGCGACGAGCAGTACTTC. Amino acid sequence: CASTKTGGDEQYF.

The chain links TRBV15 to TRBJ1-6; no clear D gene. Trimming removed 1 base at V and 5 bases at J, with 6 bases between. This CDR3 has 14 residues. The germline V gene has CDR1 LNHNV and CDR2 YYDKDF (reference sequence). The CDR3 DNA reads TGTGCCACCAGCAGAGGGCAGAATAATTCACCCCTCCACTTT. This gives the protein CATSRGQNNSPLHF.

The chain carries TRBV5-1 and TRBJ2-2; a possible D gene is TRBD2 (6 bases). Germline V lookup: CDR1 SGHRS, CDR2 YFSETQ. The CDR3 loop spans 15 amino acids. Trimming took 4 bases from V and 4 from J, leaving 14 bases between them. The CDR3 is CASSPRRGRTGELFF. The CDR3 coding sequence is TGCGCCAGCAGCCCGCGGAGGGGTCGCACCGGGGAGCTGTTTTTT.

Written as DNA, the CDR3 is TGTGCCAGCAGTGAAGGCAGGGCAGGTACCCTAACGACGAAGACCCAGTACTTC. It is translated as CASSEGRAGTLTTKTQYF. The chain employs TRBV2 and TRBJ2-5; D may be TRBD1 (5 bases). This CDR3 has 18 residues. Germline CDR1 is SNHLY and CDR2 is FYNNEI. V lost 1 base and J 6 bases, leaving 24 bases between the germline ends.

The chain carries TRBV19 and TRBJ2-2; TRBD2 aligns across 10 bases. From germline, CDR1 is LNHDA and CDR2 SQIVND (reference sequence). CDR3 size: 16 residues. Trimming took 5 bases from V and 5 from J; bases not matched to a gene: 8. For the CDR3, the DNA is TGTGCCAGTAGTGTACAACTAGCGGGGAAAACCGGGGAGCTGTTTTTT. It is translated as CASSVQLAGKTGELFF. Full variable domain (missing parts from reference TRBV19 and TRBJ2-2): DGGITQSPKYLFRKEGQNVTLSCEQNLNHDAMYWYRQDPGQGLRLIYYSQIVNDFQKGDIAEGYSVSREKKESFPLTVTSAQKNPTAFYLCASSVQLAGKTGELFFGEGSRLTVL.

The V call is TRBV5-1, the J call TRBJ2-7; D is ambiguous. This CDR3 has 15 residues. Germline assignment: CDR1 SGHRS and CDR2 YFSETQ. V lost 3 bases and J lost 3, with 16 bases in between. The CDR3 region has the DNA TGCGCCAGCAGCTGGGTTCCGGGCGAACTCTACGAGCAGTACTTC. This encodes CASSWVPGELYEQYF.

In this sample, this clone turned up a few times. The CDR3 protein is CATHLGTNTGELFF. Here the CDR3 DNA reads TGTGCCACCCATTTAGGAACGAACACCGGGGAGCTGTTTTTT. The chain joins TRBV6-1 to TRBJ2-2; unclear D gene. The V gene lost 10 bases and the J gene lost 0 bases, with 12 bases spanning the gap. The CDR3 runs to 14 residues. Germline CDR1 reads MNHNS; CDR2 reads SASEGT.

The J gene is TRBJ2-7, the V gene TRBV4-2; TRBD2 matches at 9 bases. In germline, CDR1 is LGHNA, CDR2 YNFKEQ. After removal of 4 bases from V and 5 bases from J, the junction contained 12 bases not matched to a gene. The CDR3 has 16 amino acids. CDR3 region: CASSLRRGGVSDEQYF. The CDR3 DNA sequence: TGTGCCAGCAGCCTCCGGCGGGGGGGAGTTAGCGACGAGCAGTACTTC.

This chain uses TRBV28 with TRBJ2-5; TRBD2 matches at 10 bases. V was clipped by 6 bases and J by 0 bases; unmatched bases: 4. This CDR3 region has 15 residues. Germline CDR1 is MDHEN and CDR2 is SYDVKM. DNA for the CDR3: TGTGCCAGCAGATGGAGCGGGAGGGACCAAGAGACCCAGTACTTC. It yields the protein CASRWSGRDQETQYF.

This clone appeared once. V is TRBV14 and J is TRBJ1-2; 8 nucleotides match TRBD1. V trimming: 1 base; J trimming: 1 base; junction bases outside the gene matches: 5. The CDR3 has 16 residues. Germline lookup yields CDR1 SGHDN and CDR2 FVKESK. CDR3 DNA sequence: TGTGCCAGCAGCCAAGCGCCCGGACAGGGTAACTATGGCTACACCTTC. The encoded protein is CASSQAPGQGNYGYTF.

With regard to this clone: A far larger clone is one nucleotide away, so this likely arose from a read error. Because the CDR3's place on the DNA is in doubt, the DNA is left out and the CDR3 is given as listed by TCRdb. The rearrangement uses TRBV4-3 and TRBJ2-6; the table assigns TRBD1, which was not confirmed against the DNA. Looked up from germline, CDR1 is LGHNA and CDR2 is YSLEER. Both ends counted, the CDR3 spans 16 residues. CDR3: CASSQEVGSGANVLAF.

The genes are TRBV29-1 and TRBJ2-5; 15 bases line up with TRBD2. V lost 3 bases to trimming and J lost 4 bases; unmatched junction nucleotides: 0. Germline V gene sequence: CDR1 SQVTM, CDR2 ANQGSEA. This CDR3 comprises 14 residues. The chain's CDR3 is CSVEGLAGGETQYF. The CDR3 DNA reads TGCAGCGTTGAGGGACTAGCGGGAGGAGAGACCCAGTACTTC.

The rearrangement joins TRBV29-1 to TRBJ2-4; 10 nucleotides match TRBD1. From germline, CDR1 is SQVTM and CDR2 ANQGSEA. This CDR3 has 13 residues. The trim removed 5 bases at V and 7 bases at J, leaving 5 bases unmatched. CDR3 amino acids: CSVPGTGVNIQYF. CDR3 nucleotide sequence: TGCAGCGTTCCTGGGACAGGGGTGAACATTCAGTACTTC. Together with reference TRBV29-1 and TRBJ2-4, the CDR3 gives the full variable domain: SAVISQKPSRDICQRGTSLTIQCQVDSQVTMMFWYRQQPGQSLTLIATANQGSEATYESGFVIDKFPISRPNLTFSTLTVSNMSPEDSSIYLCSVPGTGVNIQYFGAGTRLSVL.

This clone was picked up a small number of times. The V and J genes are TRBV30 and TRBJ1-2, with D possibly TRBD1 on 6 matching bases. The germline V gene encodes CDR1 GTSNPN and CDR2 SVGIG (reference sequence). CDR3 size: 12 residues. V shed 2 bases and J shed 7 bases, with 11 bases lying between them. This chain's CDR3 is CAWSTQGSGYTF. The CDR3 bases are TGTGCCTGGAGTACCCAGGGGTCTGGCTACACCTTC. The full variable domain, with the rest looked up from reference TRBV30 and TRBJ1-2, is SQTIHQWPATLVQPVGSPLSLECTVEGTSNPNLYWYRQAAGRGLQLLFYSVGIGQISSEVPQNLSASRPQDRQFILSSKKLLLSDSGFYLCAWSTQGSGYTFGSGTRLTVV.

This chain uses TRBV5-4 with TRBJ2-3; 7 bases align to TRBD2. The CDR3 consists of 14 residues. CDR1 is SGHNT, CDR2 YYREEE, per germline (reference sequence). Trimming took 5 bases from V and 6 from J; bases not matched to a gene: 9. DNA for the CDR3: TGTGCCAGCAGTTTACTGGTCGGGGGGGATACGCAGTATTTT. Its protein product is CASSLLVGGDTQYF.

V gene TRBV11-3 combines with J gene TRBJ1-1; TRBD1 is a possible D gene (5 bases). Trimming left V 8 bases short and J 4 bases short, with 17 bases between. The CDR3 has 14 amino acids. Germline CDR1 reads SGHNT; CDR2 reads YENEEA. The CDR3 is CASSPGPTVTEAFF. For the CDR3, the DNA is TGTGCCAGCTCCCCGGGGCCCACGGTCACTGAAGCTTTCTTT.

A remark on this clone: Mismatch with germline at one junction end may stem from a read error. The rearrangement uses TRBV15 and TRBJ2-7; 8 bases match TRBD1. Germline loops: CDR1 LNHNV, CDR2 YYDKDF (reference sequence). This CDR3 spans 14 amino acids. As DNA, the CDR3 is TGTGCCACCGGCAGAGGACAGGGTTTCTACGAGCAGTACTTC. Its protein product is CATGRGQGFYEQYF. Complete variable domain (other parts from reference TRBV15 and TRBJ2-7): DAMVIQNPRYQVTQFGKPVTLSCSQTLNHNVMYWYQQKSSQAPKLLFHYYDKDFNNEADTPDNFQSRRPNTSFCFLDIRSPGLGDTAMYLCATGRGQGFYEQYFGPGTRLTVT.

The chain recombines TRBV7-8 with TRBJ1-4; 7 positions agree with TRBD1. Germline V gene data show CDR1 as SGHVS and CDR2 as FQNEAQ. This CDR3 contains 14 residues. V gave up 4 bases and J gave up 7 bases; unmatched junction bases: 6. The CDR3 bases are TGTGCCAGCAGCTATGACAGGGCTGCTGAAAAACTGTTTTTT. Residues: CASSYDRAAEKLFF. The complete variable domain, with remaining parts taken from reference TRBV7-8 and TRBJ1-4, reads GAGVSQSPRYKVAKRGQDVALRCDPISGHVSLFWYQQALGQGPEFLTYFQNEAQLDKSGLPSDRFFAERPEGSVSTLKIQRTQQEDSAVYLCASSYDRAAEKLFFGSGTQLSVL.

This rearrangement joins TRBV2 to TRBJ2-5; D is possibly TRBD1 or TRBD2 (5 bases each). CDR1 and CDR2 from the germline V gene are SNHLY and FYNNEI. V lost 7 bases, J lost 5 bases, and 11 bases lay in between. The CDR3 covers 12 residues. CDR3 bases: TGTGCCAGCATGGGCCGGGGCGAGACCCAGTACTTC. Protein sequence: CASMGRGETQYF.

The J gene is TRBJ2-5, the V gene TRBV4-2; unclear D gene. In germline, CDR1 is LGHNA, CDR2 YNFKEQ. CDR3 length: 13 amino acids. Between the trimmed V and J ends, which lost 4 bases and 4 bases, there was a span of 10 bases. The CDR3 DNA follows: TGTGCCAGCAGCCCACGGTACCGAGAGACCCAGTACTTC. It encodes CASSPRYRETQYF.

The chain has TRBV5-5 and TRBJ1-5; the match to TRBD1 covers 8 bases. This CDR3 has 15 amino acids. CDR1 and CDR2 from the germline V gene are SGHKS and YYEKEE (reference sequence). V shed 4 bases, J shed 0 bases, and the junction held 3 bases outside the gene matches. In DNA form, the CDR3 reads TGTGCCAGCAGCCAGGGACAGGCTAGCAATCAGCCCCAGCATTTT. Translated, it gives CASSQGQASNQPQHF.

The chain couples TRBV29-1 to TRBJ1-1; D is undetermined. The germline V gene has CDR1 SQVTM and CDR2 ANQGSEA. CDR3 length equals 13 residues. The V gene lost 2 bases and the J gene lost 4 bases, with 11 bases spanning the gap. The CDR3 loop reads CSVERAEGTEAFF. CDR3 coding DNA: TGCAGCGTTGAACGGGCGGAGGGCACTGAAGCTTTCTTT. The variable domain in full, with the rest retrieved from reference TRBV29-1 and TRBJ1-1, is SAVISQKPSRDICQRGTSLTIQCQVDSQVTMMFWYRQQPGQSLTLIATANQGSEATYESGFVIDKFPISRPNLTFSTLTVSNMSPEDSSIYLCSVERAEGTEAFFGQGTRLTVV.

The chain recombines TRBV7-8 with TRBJ2-3; weak D call: TRBD2 (7 bases). CDR1 is SGHVS, CDR2 FQNEAQ, per germline. The CDR3 totals 16 residues. Trimming shortened V by 5 bases and J by 1 base, and 16 bases separated the two germline ends. In nucleotides, the CDR3 is TGTGCCAGCAGCCAATCGACGGGGGGCGGCACAGATACGCAGTATTTT. Its protein product is CASSQSTGGGTDTQYF.

The chain employs TRBV15 and TRBJ1-1; tentative D call: TRBD1 (6 bases). The CDR3 totals 15 residues. The V end lost 0 bases, the J end lost 3 bases, and 11 bases lay between the germline ends. From germline, CDR1 is LNHNV and CDR2 YYDKDF (reference sequence). DNA of the CDR3: TGTGCCACCAGCAGAGATTCGAGGGGGGACACTGAAGCTTTCTTT. Translated, it gives CATSRDSRGDTEAFF.

The genes are TRBV4-3 and TRBJ2-7; unclear D gene. V lost 0 bases, J lost 4 bases, and 7 bases lay in between. This CDR3 has 13 residues. Germline CDR1 is LGHNA and CDR2 is YSLEER. CDR3: CASSQDSRYEQYF. CDR3 coding DNA: TGCGCCAGCAGCCAAGATTCCCGATACGAGCAGTACTTC.